The T cell receptor beta chain described here comes from a study of blood T cell repertoires in COVID-19. Germline V gives CDR1 SQVTM, CDR2 ANQGSEA. V was pared by 7 bases and J by 0 bases, with 5 bases of the junction left unmatched. This CDR3 region has 13 residues. Original analysis: Scientists estimated how many nucleated cells there were by amplifying reference gene primers. Sequenced by immunoSEQ multiplex PCR; TCRdb stores in-frame clones only, minus some. The DNA gave D and trimming, while V, J and clone size come from that table. The sample has around 160,000 clones; approximately 90% are singletons.

The genes are TRBV29-1 and TRBJ1-1; 7 bases match TRBD1. Input material: peripheral blood. The TCR comes from a young man with acute or convalescent COVID-19. CDR3 region: CSALTGLNTEAFF. The CDR3 DNA is TGCAGCGCCCTGACAGGGTTGAACACTGAAGCTTTCTTT.